This T cell receptor (beta chain) was captured by sequencing in a study of monozygotic twins with cystic fibrosis. In the study overall: Library input was 2.5 to 3.5 micrograms of fragmented DNA, with roughly 14 PCR cycles.

Of note for this clone: Its cognate antigen is unknown.

Regarding the study as a whole: Median Simpson clonality of approximately 0.0091 suggested naive T cells predominated. Monozygotic CF twins shared more identical nucleotide clonotypes than unrelated patients. J usage was most co-twin-similar in 8 of 16 pairs, V in 13.

The method was immunoSEQ multiplex PCR; TCRdb's version includes in-frame clones alone and lacks a portion of them. The sample consists of under 30,000 clones, approximately 96% of them appearing once. The ends were cut back, 0 bases at V and 2 bases at J, with 9 bases in the middle. This CDR3 comprises 15 residues. Germline CDR1 SGDLS, CDR2 YYNGEE. The sequence was obtained from a girl aged 2-10 years with cystic fibrosis. Sequenced input: blood. The chain recombines TRBV9 with TRBJ2-1; no clear D. DNA for the CDR3: TGTGCCAGCAGCGTAGACTACCAAACCTACAATGAGCAGTTCTTC. This gives the protein CASSVDYQTYNEQFF.